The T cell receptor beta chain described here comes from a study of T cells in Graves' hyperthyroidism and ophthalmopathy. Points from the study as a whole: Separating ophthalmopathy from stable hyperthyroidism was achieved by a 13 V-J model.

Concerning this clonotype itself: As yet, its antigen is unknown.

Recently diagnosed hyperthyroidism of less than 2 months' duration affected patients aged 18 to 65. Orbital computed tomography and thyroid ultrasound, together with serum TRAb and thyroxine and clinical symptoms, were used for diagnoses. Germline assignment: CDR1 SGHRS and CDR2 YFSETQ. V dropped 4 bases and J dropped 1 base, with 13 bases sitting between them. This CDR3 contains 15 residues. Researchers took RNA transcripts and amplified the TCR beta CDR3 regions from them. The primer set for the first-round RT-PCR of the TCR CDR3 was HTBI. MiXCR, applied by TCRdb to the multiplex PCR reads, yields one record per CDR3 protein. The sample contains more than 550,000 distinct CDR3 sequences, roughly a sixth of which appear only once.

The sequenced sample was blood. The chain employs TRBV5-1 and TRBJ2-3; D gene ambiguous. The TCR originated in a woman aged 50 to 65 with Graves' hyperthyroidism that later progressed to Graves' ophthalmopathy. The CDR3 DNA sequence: TGCGCCAGCAGCCCACTGTCTATTGGCACAGATACGCAGTATTTT. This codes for CASSPLSIGTDTQYF.